This T cell receptor (beta chain) was obtained from a study of cytomegalovirus exposure and HLA in healthy donors. Overall study: Inside one of the first data releases sat about 85 million unique TCRs taken from HLA-typed donors.

With 3 bases clipped from V and 4 bases from J, the junction kept 7 bases outside the gene matches. The CDR3 runs 15 residues. CDR1 is PRHDT, CDR2 FYEKMQ, per germline (reference sequence). The PCR employed 60 Vbeta primers together with 13 Jbeta primers. Libraries were prepared by immunoSEQ multiplex PCR; TCRdb keeps only in-frame clonotypes and omits some of them. The sample holds approximately 140,000 clones, about four fifths seen once. This clone was seen a single time. The specimen sequenced was PBMCs. The TCR was taken from a man aged 50 or older in good health and CMV-seropositive. This chain uses TRBV13 with TRBJ1-1, with TRBD1 matching 8 bases. The CDR3: CASSFGRGRGTEAFF. In DNA form, the CDR3 reads TGTGCCAGCAGCTTTGGCAGGGGGCGGGGCACTGAAGCTTTCTTT.